Listed below are T cell receptor beta chains from one sample, sequenced in a study of blood T cell repertoires in COVID-19. Some clones are missing from TCRdb's copy, which holds only in-frame ones; the method was immunoSEQ multiplex PCR. The sample lists 150,000 to 200,000 clones; around 89% were seen once. Sequencing was done on a sample of PBMCs or T cells enriched from blood (not recorded which). The receptor set was obtained from a woman aged 45-65 years who had recovered from COVID-19. CDR3s include the opening cysteine and the closing phenylalanine or tryptophan. Each record gives: J gene, D gene, V gene, clone size, CDR3 protein, CDR3 DNA. D genes are given only for firm matches. Size is omitted from some rows. Given values are once, few, many or a class for expanded clones.

TRBJ1-2	NA	TRBV5-1	NA	CASSFSGMVDGYTF	TGCGCCAGCAGCTTTTCTGGCATGGTTGATGGCTACACCTTC
TRBJ1-2	NA	TRBV5-6	NA	CASSPQRDNYGYTF	TGTGCCAGCAGCCCCCAACGGGATAACTATGGCTACACCTTC
TRBJ2-1	TRBD2	TRBV5-6	NA	CASSLEGSGGYNEQFF	TGTGCCAGCAGCTTGGAGGGGAGCGGGGGTTACAATGAGCAGTTCTTC
TRBJ1-5	TRBD1	TRBV7-2	NA	CASSLALGLQQGQPQHF	TGTGCCAGCAGCTTAGCGCTCGGGCTCCAACAGGGGCAGCCCCAGCATTTT
TRBJ1-2	NA	TRBV18	NA	CASSTKASPNYGYTF	TGTGCCAGCTCCACTAAGGCTTCTCCTAACTATGGCTACACCTTC
TRBJ2-2	NA	TRBV19	NA	CASSIQGGELFF	TGTGCCAGTAGTATACAGGGCGGGGAGCTGTTTTTT
TRBJ1-6	NA	TRBV6-2/TRBV6-3	NA	CASSYAPGTSPLHF	TGTGCCAGCAGTTACGCCCCAGGAACTTCACCCCTCCACTTT
TRBJ1-5	NA	TRBV2	NA	CASSRDQPQHF	TGTGCCAGCAGCCGCGATCAGCCCCAGCATTTT
TRBJ1-2	NA	TRBV4-2	NA	CASSQAQGPSGGYTF	TGTGCCAGCAGCCAGGCTCAGGGCCCTTCGGGTGGCTACACCTTC
TRBJ2-1	TRBD2	TRBV7-2	once	CASSLAGGLASNEQFF	TGTGCCAGCAGCTTAGCAGGGGGACTAGCGTCCAATGAGCAGTTCTTC
TRBJ1-2	NA	TRBV7-3	NA	CASSLDRYYGYTF	TGTGCCAGCAGCTTAGACAGATACTATGGCTACACCTTC
TRBJ2-5	NA	TRBV9	NA	CASSYLTGIQETQYF	TGTGCCAGCAGCTACTTGACTGGAATCCAAGAGACCCAGTACTTC
TRBJ2-2	NA	TRBV2	NA	CASSPPRGANTGELFF	TGTGCCAGCAGTCCCCCCCGCGGGGCGAACACCGGGGAGCTGTTTTTT
TRBJ2-2	TRBD2	TRBV10-2	few	CASTSTSPTGELFF	TGCGCCAGCACCTCGACTAGCCCAACCGGGGAGCTGTTTTTT
TRBJ2-1	NA	TRBV12-3/TRBV12-4	few	CASSRGNYNEQFF	TGTGCCAGCAGTAGGGGGAATTACAATGAGCAGTTCTTC
TRBJ2-7	TRBD1	TRBV5-5	NA	CASSTGTGYEQYF	TGTGCCAGCAGTACCGGGACAGGCTACGAGCAGTACTTC
TRBJ1-2	TRBD1	TRBV27	NA	CASSLTGDYGYTF	TGTGCCAGCAGCCTGACAGGGGACTATGGCTACACCTTC
TRBJ1-2	TRBD1	TRBV4-1	NA	CASSQADRGLGYTF	TGCGCCAGCAGCCAGGCAGACAGGGGGCTAGGCTACACCTTC
TRBJ2-6	NA	TRBV10-3	NA	CAISPLFSGANVLTF	TGTGCCATCAGTCCTCTTTTCTCTGGGGCCAACGTCCTGACTTTC
TRBJ1-1	NA	TRBV10-2	NA	CASTFSTEAFF	TGCGCCAGCACCTTTAGCACTGAAGCTTTCTTT
TRBJ2-3	NA	TRBV21-1	NA	CASSIKEGSGGPIITDTQYF	TGTGCCAGCAGCATTAAAGAAGGTAGCGGGGGCCCTATCATCACAGATACGCAGTATTTT
TRBJ1-2	NA	TRBV29-1	NA	CSLRVTGGYTF	TGCAGCCTCAGGGTCACCGGTGGCTACACCTTC
TRBJ1-2	NA	TRBV7-2	few	CASSFLEGGDYGYTF	TGTGCCAGCAGCTTTTTGGAGGGGGGGGACTATGGCTACACCTTC
TRBJ1-2	NA	TRBV7-9	NA	CASSSSGSAVGYTF	TGTGCCAGCAGCTCCTCGGGGTCTGCGGTCGGCTACACCTTC